These T cell receptor beta chains were read from a single sample in a study of spatial heterogeneity in lung cancer. TCRdb itself ran the 5' RACE reads through MiXCR, one entry per CDR3 protein. The sample holds 9,500 or so distinct CDR3 sequences, about 8.5% seen once. The sample in question was lung tumor tissue, obtained at surgery. These receptors came from a male donor with early-stage non-small cell lung cancer. Each CDR3 is given with its conserved first and last residue. D genes are given only for firm matches. The size of a clone is reported for some rows only, either as once, few or many, or as a class for expanded clones.

size,D,J,V,CDR3,DNA
many,.,TRBJ2-2,TRBV7-3,CASSSSGTPTGELFF,TGTGCCAGCAGCTCTTCCGGGACTCCCACCGGGGAGCTGTTTTTT
medium-sized,.,TRBJ2-3,TRBV27,CASSFQGPNTDTQYF,TGTGCCAGCAGTTTTCAGGGACCCAACACAGATACGCAGTATTTT
medium-sized,.,TRBJ1-5,TRBV2,CASTPGRYQPQHF,TGTGCCAGCACCCCCGGGAGATATCAGCCCCAGCATTTT
few,.,TRBJ2-3,TRBV7-7,CASSLSPADTQYF,TGTGCCAGCAGCTTAAGCCCTGCAGATACGCAGTATTTT
many,.,TRBJ2-7,TRBV20-1,CSASPGRADSDEQYF,TGCAGTGCTAGCCCCGGGCGGGCGGATTCTGACGAGCAGTACTTC
many,.,TRBJ1-4,TRBV4-2,CASSRWTDDEKLFF,TGTGCCAGCAGCCGTTGGACAGACGATGAAAAACTGTTTTTT
many,.,TRBJ2-3,TRBV6-6,CASSYSTGDTQYF,TGTGCCAGCAGTTACTCAACCGGGGATACGCAGTATTTT
many,TRBD1,TRBJ1-2,TRBV7-4,CASTPGVGGTDYGYTF,TGTGCCAGCACCCCTGGGGTGGGGGGGACAGACTATGGCTACACCTTC
medium-sized,.,TRBJ2-2,TRBV7-8,CASSVAHTGELFF,TGTGCCAGCTCCGTTGCCCACACCGGGGAGCTGTTTTTT
many,TRBD2,TRBJ2-3,TRBV5-4,CASSSGLAGDSDTQYF,TGTGCCAGCAGCTCTGGACTAGCGGGGGACTCAGATACGCAGTATTTT
few,.,TRBJ1-5,TRBV6-2/TRBV6-3,CASSYGNHQPQHF,TGTGCCAGCAGTTACGGTAATCATCAGCCCCAGCATTTT
few,.,TRBJ2-2,TRBV7-9,CASSYYPSSGELFF,TGTGCCAGCAGCTATTACCCCTCTTCCGGGGAGCTGTTTTTT
.,TRBD1,TRBJ2-7,TRBV6-1,CASKDRVGRGEQYF,TGTGCCAGCAAAGACAGGGTTGGCCGGGGTGAGCAGTACTTC
many,TRBD1,TRBJ2-7,TRBV30,CAWRGQGWDEQYF,TGTGCCTGGAGGGGACAGGGCTGGGACGAGCAGTACTTC
large,.,TRBJ2-2,TRBV9,CASSSRGPGELFF,TGTGCCAGCAGCTCCCGGGGGCCCGGGGAGCTGTTTTTT
many,.,TRBJ2-7,TRBV7-3,CASSLTPGSIYEQYF,TGTGCCAGCAGCTTAACCCCGGGATCGATCTACGAGCAGTACTTC
medium-sized,.,TRBJ1-6,TRBV7-2,CASSLAGQGSPLHF,TGTGCCAGCAGCTTAGCAGGCCAGGGGTCACCCCTCCACTTT
many,.,TRBJ1-2,TRBV27,CASRKNDGYTF,TGTGCCAGCCGAAAAAATGATGGCTACACCTTC
few,.,TRBJ2-3,TRBV5-1,CASSLEGDTSTDTQYF,TGCGCCAGCAGCTTGGAGGGGGACACTAGCACAGATACGCAGTATTTT
many,TRBD1,TRBJ1-1,TRBV30,CAWSTGDHTEAFF,TGTGCCTGGAGTACAGGGGACCACACTGAAGCTTTCTTT
many,.,TRBJ2-7,TRBV20-1,CSARGQGGGEQYF,TGCAGTGCTAGAGGACAGGGAGGTGGGGAGCAGTACTTC
many,.,TRBJ1-2,TRBV6-6,CASSPQNYGYTF,TGTGCCAGCAGTCCCCAGAACTATGGCTACACCTTC
many,TRBD1,TRBJ1-5,TRBV7-9,CASTKIDREGQPQHF,TGTGCCAGCACCAAGATAGACAGGGAGGGTCAGCCCCAGCATTTT
many,TRBD1,TRBJ2-1,TRBV11-1,CASSAGTGFNYNEQFF,TGTGCCAGCAGCGCTGGGACAGGCTTTAACTACAATGAGCAGTTCTTC
medium-sized,.,TRBJ2-1,TRBV7-2,CASSLRTHNEQFF,TGTGCCAGCAGCTTACGGACCCACAATGAGCAGTTCTTC
many,.,TRBJ2-7,TRBV4-2,CASSRGAVASSPYEQYF,TGTGCCAGCAGCCGGGGAGCTGTGGCTAGCTCCCCGTACGAGCAGTACTTC
many,.,TRBJ2-7,TRBV5-1,CASSFPGEGNEQYF,TGCGCCAGCAGCTTTCCAGGGGAGGGGAACGAGCAGTACTTC
few,TRBD1,TRBJ2-3,TRBV2,CASRAGTGIQDTQYF,TGTGCCAGCAGAGCCGGGACAGGGATTCAGGATACGCAGTATTTT
many,.,TRBJ2-2,TRBV28,CASSLRTFNTGELFF,TGTGCCAGCAGTTTGAGGACTTTTAACACCGGGGAGCTGTTTTTT
few,.,TRBJ1-5,TRBV12-3/TRBV12-4,CASSSGDLSNQPQHF,TGTGCCAGCAGCTCGGGAGACCTGAGCAATCAGCCCCAGCATTTT
many,TRBD2,TRBJ2-3,TRBV20-1,CSERGGRSGDTQYF,TGCAGTGAAAGGGGCGGGAGAAGCGGAGATACGCAGTATTTT
many,.,TRBJ1-6,TRBV6-5,CASSYRRLGYSPLHF,TGTGCCAGCAGTTACCGGAGGCTCGGGTATTCACCCCTCCACTTT
few,.,TRBJ2-1,TRBV20-1,CSAEGRAEQFF,TGCAGTGCCGAGGGCAGGGCCGAGCAGTTCTTC
medium-sized,TRBD1,TRBJ2-7,TRBV6-5,CASSLGGQGRSYEQYF,TGTGCCAGCAGTTTGGGGGGACAGGGGAGATCCTACGAGCAGTACTTC
.,TRBD2,TRBJ2-7,TRBV2,CASSEGASGSYEQHF,TGTGCCAGCAGTGAAGGCGCTAGCGGTTCCTACGAGCAGCACTTC
few,.,TRBJ1-1,TRBV28,CASRMNTEAFF,TGTGCCAGCAGAATGAACACTGAAGCTTTCTTT
many,.,TRBJ2-3,TRBV29-1,CSLGLNTDTQYF,TGCAGCCTCGGACTCAACACAGATACGCAGTATTTT
.,.,TRBJ2-7,TRBV4-3,CASSQERTAFYEQYF,TGCGCCAGCAGCCAAGAGCGGACCGCCTTCTACGAGCAGTACTTC
few,TRBD1,TRBJ2-5,TRBV20-1,CSARVPGQGTETQYF,TGCAGTGCTCGCGTACCGGGACAGGGGACGGAGACCCAGTACTTC